This TCR beta chain was sequenced in a study of blood T cell repertoires in COVID-19. About the study: Italy, Spain and the United States were the sources of the convalescent and acute COVID-19 samples. The cDNA or gDNA used as material had been derived from T cells, B-cell-depleted T cells, or PBMCs.

V dropped 5 bases and J dropped 0 bases, with 11 bases sitting between them. Germline-derived CDR1 and CDR2 are MDHEN and SYDVKM. The CDR3 is 15 amino acids. In the authors' methods: Cell counts per sample came from amplifying reference gene primers. Sequenced by immunoSEQ multiplex PCR; TCRdb stores in-frame clones only, minus some. Clone size and V and J calls were adopted from that table, with D and trimming inferred from the DNA. The sample yields approximately 100,000 clones, about 75% seen once. This clone has a single count. This TCR was sampled from an elderly man with acute or convalescent COVID-19. The source material was peripheral blood. V and J are TRBV28 and TRBJ1-5, with D possibly being TRBD1 (6 bases). The CDR3 sequence: CASSISGDSNQPQHF. The CDR3 bases are TGTGCCAGCAGTATCTCAGGGGATAGCAATCAGCCCCAGCATTTT.